The 5 T cell receptor beta chains below all came from one sample that was sequenced in a study of blood T cell repertoires in COVID-19. The protocol was immunoSEQ multiplex PCR, while the TCRdb copy is restricted to in-frame clones and leaves out a portion. The table has some 78,000 clones, 75% to 90% seen once. The source material was peripheral blood. These receptors all stem from a middle-aged man with active or convalescent COVID-19.

J is TRBJ2-3 and V is TRBV7-9, with D possibly TRBD2 on 6 matching bases. V was pared by 4 bases and J by 3 bases, with 14 bases between. Germline values: CDR1 SEHNR, CDR2 FQNEAQ (reference sequence). CDR3 length equals 15 residues. CDR3 nucleotide sequence: TGTGCCAGCAGCTCACGACTAGAGGTAACAGATACGCAGTATTTT. Translation gives CASSSRLEVTDTQYF.

The V call is TRBV15, the J call TRBJ1-5; TRBD1 might be the D (5 bases). The CDR3 has 13 residues. In germline, CDR1 is LNHNV, CDR2 YYDKDF (reference sequence). V gave up 6 bases and J gave up 4 bases, with 10 bases separating them. CDR3 loop: CATRPGINQPQHF. The CDR3 DNA reads as TGTGCCACCAGACCAGGGATTAATCAGCCCCAGCATTTT.

The rearrangement links TRBV10-3 to TRBJ2-2; D may be TRBD2 (5 bases). This CDR3 comprises 14 residues. The germline V and J ends were trimmed by 7 bases and 3 bases, with 12 bases remaining between them. Germline CDR1 ENHRY, CDR2 SYGVKD. CDR3 loop: CAITDEGDTGELFF. The DNA for the CDR3 is TGTGCCATCACCGACGAGGGAGACACCGGGGAGCTGTTTTTT.

This rearrangement joins TRBV25-1 to TRBJ2-7; TRBD1 might be the D (6 bases). The CDR3 contains 12 residues. Germline assignment: CDR1 MGHDK and CDR2 SYGVNS. Trimming cost V 7 bases and J 1 base, with 8 bases left between them. CDR3 sequence (DNA): TGTGCCAGCACAGGGACATCCTACGAGCAGTACTTC. This encodes CASTGTSYEQYF.

The rearrangement joins TRBV11-2 to TRBJ2-7; D might be TRBD2 (6 bases). Germline CDR1 is SGHAT and CDR2 is FQNNGV. Trimming removed 5 bases at V and 0 bases at J, with 14 bases between. This CDR3 has 15 amino acids. Here the CDR3 DNA reads TGTGCCAGCAGCCTCACAGGAGGGAGCTCCTACGAGCAGTACTTC. Translated, it gives CASSLTGGSSYEQYF.